These 16 T cell receptor beta chains were all obtained from the same sample, sequenced in a study of blood T cell repertoires in COVID-19 (dated by TCRdb to 2020 to 2022). Library creation used the immunoSEQ multiplex PCR assay. Not all clones reach the TCRdb copy of this immuneACCESS table, which keeps in-frame sequences only. Checked studies attribute under half of the gap to unresolved V genes and leave the rest unexplained. For this sample the table gives about 170,000 clones, of which 80% to 90% were detected only once. Roughly 4% of the sample lies in the top ten. Sequenced material: PBMCs or T cells enriched from blood (not recorded which). These receptors were collected from a woman aged 45 to 65 in a cohort exposed to, infected with or recovered from COVID-19 (not recorded which).

The chain couples TRBV10-2 to TRBJ1-1; 7 positions agree with TRBD1. The germline CDR1 and CDR2 sequences are WSHSY and SAAADI. The CDR3 loop spans 13 amino acids. V gave up 4 bases and J gave up 1 base; unmatched junction bases: 0. CDR3 loop: CASSGQGNTEAFF. CDR3 sequence (DNA): TGCGCCAGCAGTGGACAGGGGAACACTGAAGCTTTCTTT.

The CDR3 spells CASSPLMGQGNTEAFF. CDR3 DNA sequence: TGTGCCAGCTCACCACTAATGGGACAGGGGAACACTGAAGCTTTCTTT. The chain carries TRBV18 and TRBJ1-1; 9 bases align to TRBD1. The length of the CDR3 is 16 residues. The germline CDR1 and CDR2 sequences are KGHSH and LQKENI. With 1 base clipped from V and 1 base from J, the junction kept 4 bases outside the gene matches.

The chain carries TRBV2 and TRBJ1-3; the D is unclear. V was clipped by 2 bases and J by 3 bases, with 2 bases between them. The germline V gene encodes CDR1 SNHLY and CDR2 FYNNEI. The CDR3 covers 12 residues. The CDR3 nucleotides read TGTGCCAGCAGTGAACGTGGAAACACCATATATTTT. This encodes CASSERGNTIYF.

This chain joins TRBV7-6 and TRBJ2-3; D ambiguous. Germline V gene sequence: CDR1 SGHVS, CDR2 FNYEAQ. CDR3 length equals 15 residues. Trimming shortened V by 5 bases and J by 2 bases, and 14 bases separated the two germline ends. The DNA of the CDR3 is TGTGCCAGCAGCCGGCGTACAGACCACACAGATACGCAGTATTTT. Its translation is CASSRRTDHTDTQYF.

The chain has TRBV28 and TRBJ2-3; 8 bases map to TRBD2. With 3 bases clipped from V and 4 bases from J, the junction kept 6 bases outside the gene matches. From germline, CDR1 is MDHEN and CDR2 SYDVKM. This CDR3 has 15 amino acids. CDR3 nucleotides: TGTGCCAGCAGTTTTAGCGGGGTGGATCCAGATACGCAGTATTTT. Its translation is CASSFSGVDPDTQYF. The whole variable domain, filled in from reference TRBV28 and TRBJ2-3, reads DVKVTQSSRYLVKRTGEKVFLECVQDMDHENMFWYRQDPGLGLRLIYFSYDVKMKEKGDIPEGYSVSREKKERFSLILESASTNQTSMYLCASSFSGVDPDTQYFGPGTRLTVL.

CDR3 coding DNA: TGTGCCAGCAGTTTAGCGGTCCGCGGAACCTACAATGAGCAGTTCTTC. It is translated as CASSLAVRGTYNEQFF. The chain is built from TRBV27 and TRBJ2-1; D is uncertain. Trimming cost V 2 bases and J 2 bases, with 13 bases left between them. CDR1 and CDR2 (germline): MNHEY, SMNVEV (reference sequence). CDR3 length equals 16 residues.

The V call is TRBV18, the J call TRBJ2-1; D may be TRBD1 (5 bases). The CDR3 length is 15 residues. Between the trimmed V and J ends, which lost 6 bases and 3 bases, there was a span of 15 bases. CDR1 and CDR2 from the germline V gene are KGHSH and LQKENI. As DNA, the CDR3 is TGTGCCAGCTCCGGTAACTGGGGCGGCTACAATGAGCAGTTCTTC. It codes for CASSGNWGGYNEQFF.

The rearrangement joins TRBV19 to TRBJ1-2, with D perhaps TRBD1 (6 bases). V was clipped by 3 bases and J by 7 bases, with 24 bases between them. CDR3 length: 17 amino acids. CDR1 is LNHDA and CDR2 is SQIVND in the germline V gene (reference sequence). In nucleotides, the CDR3 is TGTGCCAGTAGTATTTCAGGAACGAACAGGGTTGTCTTTGGCTACACCTTC. Translated, it gives CASSISGTNRVVFGYTF.

The chain carries TRBV7-9 and TRBJ2-7; D perhaps matches TRBD1 (5 bases). The CDR3 extends over 18 amino acids. Germline V CDR1 and CDR2: SEHNR, FQNEAQ (reference sequence). The ends were cut back, 4 bases at V and 5 bases at J, with 27 bases in the middle. In nucleotides, the CDR3 is TGTGCCAGCAGCTCAAAATATACCGATGAAGGGGATGGCCACGAGCAGTACTTC. Its protein product is CASSSKYTDEGDGHEQYF.

CDR3 region: CASRESLSGNTIYF. In nucleotides, the CDR3 is TGTGCCAGCAGGGAGAGTCTCTCTGGAAACACCATATATTTT. This chain connects TRBV14 to TRBJ1-3, with D unclear. Germline CDR1 reads SGHDN; CDR2 reads FVKESK. Trimming shortened V by 6 bases and J by 0 bases, and 9 bases separated the two germline ends. This CDR3 is 14 amino acids long.

The chain employs TRBV7-9 and TRBJ1-1; D is unclear. The germline V gene has CDR1 SEHNR and CDR2 FQNEAQ (reference sequence). There are 17 residues in the CDR3. Trimming took off 5 bases at V and 0 bases at J, with 19 bases between the two ends. The CDR3 bases are TGTGCCAGCAGCCGACGAGCCCTAACAGAGATGAACACTGAAGCTTTCTTT. This codes for CASSRRALTEMNTEAFF.

V usage is TRBV5-1 and J usage is TRBJ1-5; D is unresolved. The CDR3 runs 13 residues. V dropped 3 bases and J dropped 6 bases, with 10 bases sitting between them. Germline V gene lookup returns CDR1 SGHRS and CDR2 YFSETQ. CDR3 coding DNA: TGCGCCAGCAGCTCAACTCCGGGTCAGCCCCAGCATTTT. Amino acid sequence: CASSSTPGQPQHF.

V usage is TRBV4-3 and J usage is TRBJ2-2; D not certain. The CDR3 sequence is 15 residues long. The V gene's germline CDR1 is LGHNA and CDR2 YSLEER. The germline V and J ends were trimmed by 0 bases and 3 bases, with 8 bases remaining between them. In DNA, the CDR3 is TGCGCCAGCAGCCAAGAGTGGGCAGACACCGGGGAGCTGTTTTTT. This encodes CASSQEWADTGELFF.

The J gene is TRBJ2-3, the V gene TRBV5-5; D is unclear. Germline V gene data show CDR1 as SGHKS and CDR2 as YYEKEE (reference sequence). The CDR3 totals 16 residues. V was shortened by 3 bases and J by 0 bases, with 14 bases between the two germline ends. CDR3 region: CASSSRVTSSTDTQYF. The CDR3 nucleotides are TGTGCCAGCAGCTCCCGGGTAACCTCTAGCACAGATACGCAGTATTTT.

J is TRBJ2-2 and V is TRBV9, with D possibly matching TRBD1 (7 bases). V was clipped by 0 bases and J by 5 bases, with 11 bases between them. The CDR3 is 15 amino acids. From germline, CDR1 is SGDLS and CDR2 YYNGEE. The CDR3 DNA is TGTGCCAGCAGCGTAGTCCAGGGGGGAACCGGGGAGCTGTTTTTT. Its protein product is CASSVVQGGTGELFF. Full variable domain (missing parts from reference TRBV9 and TRBJ2-2): DSGVTQTPKHLITATGQRVTLRCSPRSGDLSVYWYQQSLDQGLQFLIQYYNGEERAKGNILERFSAQQFPDLHSELNLSSLELGDSALYFCASSVVQGGTGELFFGEGSRLTVL.

The gene calls are TRBV7-2 and TRBJ2-5, with 9 bases aligning to TRBD2. V trimming: 2 bases; J trimming: 4 bases; junction bases outside the gene matches: 8. The CDR3 consists of 16 residues. Germline V gives CDR1 SGHTA, CDR2 FQGNSA. The CDR3 reads CASSLSGSSGRETQYF. DNA of the CDR3: TGTGCCAGCAGCTTAAGTGGGAGTAGCGGGAGAGAGACCCAGTACTTC.